One TCR beta chain is described in this entry. Uncontrolled infection, other autoimmune disease, pregnancy or lactation disqualified patients from enrolment. The data belong to a study of T cells in Graves' hyperthyroidism and ophthalmopathy. Study-level information: The authors collected peripheral blood at initial diagnosis, before any treatment.

Looked up from germline, CDR1 is SQVTM and CDR2 is ANQGSEA. The V gene lost 6 bases and the J gene lost 11 bases, with 16 bases spanning the gap. The CDR3 loop spans 11 amino acids. There were TCR beta CDR3 regions amplified from RNA transcripts. RT-PCR in the first round (using the HTBI primer set) targeted the TCR CDR3. TCRdb re-derived calls from the multiplex PCR reads in MiXCR, one entry per CDR3 protein. The table shows 750,000 to 900,000 distinct CDR3 sequences, with roughly 37% occurring only once. Sequencing used blood. This clonotype originated in a young man with Graves' hyperthyroidism. The gene calls are TRBV29-1 and TRBJ1-1, with TRBD1 as a possible D gene (5 bases). The DNA for the CDR3 is TGCAGCGTGGATACGCAGGGTATGGCTTTCTTT. Encoded protein: CSVDTQGMAFF.